The TCR beta chain under discussion was sequenced for a study of CD4 T cells in relation to SARS-CoV-2 and coronaviruses. Worth noting for this clone: Its antigen is as yet unknown.

Clones were sequenced by immunoSEQ multiplex PCR, and TCRdb holds only the in-frame ones, with some missing. This sample yields almost 20,000 clones, of which 60% to 80% are seen a single time; roughly 20% belongs to the top ten. Before the COVID-19 pandemic, during about 2011-2019, CD4+ T cells were taken from unexposed donors. CD4+ T cells were isolated from the cells after less than 13 days of culture. The germline V and J ends were trimmed by 4 bases and 6 bases, with 21 bases remaining between them. The CDR3 contains 16 residues. CDR1 is SEHNR and CDR2 is FQNEAQ in the germline V gene (reference sequence).

The sequence was obtained from a human donor in good health. The sequenced material came from CD4+ T cells from PBMCs, cultured in vitro. The chain uses TRBV7-9 and TRBJ1-2; no clear D. CDR3 sequence: CASSYVFGPGVDGYTF. The CDR3 DNA sequence: TGTGCCAGCAGCTACGTATTCGGGCCTGGGGTGGATGGCTACACCTTC.